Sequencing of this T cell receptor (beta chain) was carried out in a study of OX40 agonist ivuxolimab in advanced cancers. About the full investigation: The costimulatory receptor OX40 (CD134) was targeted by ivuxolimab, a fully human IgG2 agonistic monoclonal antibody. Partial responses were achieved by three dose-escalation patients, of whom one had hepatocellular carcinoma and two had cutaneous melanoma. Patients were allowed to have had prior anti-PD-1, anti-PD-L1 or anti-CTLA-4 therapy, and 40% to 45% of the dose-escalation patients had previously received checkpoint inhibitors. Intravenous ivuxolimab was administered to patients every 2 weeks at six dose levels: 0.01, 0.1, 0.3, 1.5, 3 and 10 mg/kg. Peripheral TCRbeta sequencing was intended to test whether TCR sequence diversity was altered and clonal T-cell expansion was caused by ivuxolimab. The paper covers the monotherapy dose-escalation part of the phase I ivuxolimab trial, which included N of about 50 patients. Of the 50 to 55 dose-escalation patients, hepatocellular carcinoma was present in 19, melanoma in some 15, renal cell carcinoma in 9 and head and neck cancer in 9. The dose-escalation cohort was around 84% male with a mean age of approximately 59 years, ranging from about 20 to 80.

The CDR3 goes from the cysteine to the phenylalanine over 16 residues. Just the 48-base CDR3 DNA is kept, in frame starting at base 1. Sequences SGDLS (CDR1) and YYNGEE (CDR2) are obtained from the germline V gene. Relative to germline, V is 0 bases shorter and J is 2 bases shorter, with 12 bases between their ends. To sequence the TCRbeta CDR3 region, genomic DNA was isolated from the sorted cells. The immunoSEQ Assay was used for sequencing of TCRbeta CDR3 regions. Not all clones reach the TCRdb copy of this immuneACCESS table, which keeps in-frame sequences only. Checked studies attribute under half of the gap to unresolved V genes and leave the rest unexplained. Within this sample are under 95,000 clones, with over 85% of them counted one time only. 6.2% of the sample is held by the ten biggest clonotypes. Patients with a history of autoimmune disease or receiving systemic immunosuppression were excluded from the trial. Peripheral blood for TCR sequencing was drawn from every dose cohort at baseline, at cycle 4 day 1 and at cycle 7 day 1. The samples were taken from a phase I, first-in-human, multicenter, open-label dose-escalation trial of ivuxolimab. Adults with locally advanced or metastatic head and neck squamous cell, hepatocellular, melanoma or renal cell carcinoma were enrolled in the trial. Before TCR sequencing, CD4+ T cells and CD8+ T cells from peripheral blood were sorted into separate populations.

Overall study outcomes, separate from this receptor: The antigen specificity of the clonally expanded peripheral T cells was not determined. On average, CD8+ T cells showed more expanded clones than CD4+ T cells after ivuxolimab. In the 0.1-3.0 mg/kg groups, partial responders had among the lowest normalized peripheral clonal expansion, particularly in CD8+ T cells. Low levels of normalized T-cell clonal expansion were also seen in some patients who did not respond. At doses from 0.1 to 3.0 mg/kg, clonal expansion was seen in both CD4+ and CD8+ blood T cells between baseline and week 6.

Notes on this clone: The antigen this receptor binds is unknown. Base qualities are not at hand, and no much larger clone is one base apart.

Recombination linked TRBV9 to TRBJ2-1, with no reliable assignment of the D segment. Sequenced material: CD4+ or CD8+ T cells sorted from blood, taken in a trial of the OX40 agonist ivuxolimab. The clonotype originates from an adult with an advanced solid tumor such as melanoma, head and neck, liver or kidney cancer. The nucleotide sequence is TGTGCCAGCAGCGTAGGTCTGGGGTGGGCCTACAATGAGCAGTTCTTC. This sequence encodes CASSVGLGWAYNEQFF.